This T cell receptor (beta chain) is drawn from a study of B cell selection in AIRE deficiency. Of note for this clone: Within the sample, other DNA sequences also encode this same CDR3.

Assay used: immunoSEQ multiplex PCR; TCRdb lists only in-frame clones, some missing. Altogether about 21,000 clones are present, around 93% being singletons, with the ten largest covering about 2%. Regulatory T cells were sorted as CD4+CD25hiCD127low/negative. The TCR comes from a human donor with AIRE deficiency. Specimen: Tregs sorted from PBMCs.

CDR3 sequence (DNA): TGCAGCGTTGTAACCTCTGGAAACACCATATATTTT. It encodes CSVVTSGNTIYF. The V call is TRBV29-1, the J call TRBJ1-3; D ambiguous. V lost 4 bases to trimming and J lost 0 bases, with 4 bases between them. This CDR3 is built from 12 residues. The V gene's germline CDR1 is SQVTM and CDR2 ANQGSEA.